The 16 T cell receptor beta chains below all came from one sample that was sequenced in a study of blood T cell repertoires in COVID-19. Method: immunoSEQ multiplex PCR; TCRdb's copy keeps in-frame clones and lacks some. The sample has some 250,000 clones, 85% to 90% seen once. Sequencing was carried out using peripheral blood. All receptors come from a woman aged 55 to 70 with COVID-19, enrolled during active disease.

The chain carries TRBV18 and TRBJ1-5; 9 positions agree with TRBD1. Germline V lookup: CDR1 KGHSH, CDR2 LQKENI. Trimming took 6 bases from V and 2 from J; bases not matched to a gene: 5. The CDR3 totals 15 residues. The DNA of the CDR3 is TGTGCCAGCTCGCAAGACAGGGGGGGCAATCAGCCCCAGCATTTT. This sequence encodes CASSQDRGGNQPQHF.

This clone occurred once. The V call is TRBV5-6, the J call TRBJ2-1; 11 bases map to TRBD2. CDR3 length: 15 amino acids. J gave up 8 bases and V 1 base, and 5 bases lay outside the gene matches. The germline CDR1 and CDR2 sequences are SGHDT and YYEEEE. The CDR3 nucleotides read TGTGCCAGCAGCTTGTTTAGCGGGAGGGCCCATGAGCAGTTCTTC. It is translated as CASSLFSGRAHEQFF.

The chain uses TRBV6-4 and TRBJ2-3; tentatively, D is TRBD2 (5 bases). This CDR3 has 15 residues. Trimming removed 3 bases at V and 4 bases at J, with 14 bases between. Per the germline V gene, CDR1 is MRHNA and CDR2 is SNTAGT. The CDR3 reads CASSEEDSRSDTQYF. The CDR3 nucleotides are TGTGCCAGCAGTGAGGAGGATTCCCGCTCAGATACGCAGTATTTT.

The V gene is TRBV5-1, the J gene TRBJ2-7; 9 nucleotides match TRBD1. The CDR3 is 16 residues long. V dropped 1 base and J dropped 1; count of bases not matched to a gene: 6. Germline values: CDR1 SGHRS, CDR2 YFSETQ. The CDR3 reads CASSLHPTGGSYEQYF. The DNA for the CDR3 is TGCGCCAGCAGCTTGCACCCGACAGGGGGGTCCTACGAGCAGTACTTC. Full variable domain (remainder filled in from reference TRBV5-1 and TRBJ2-7): KAGVTQTPRYLIKTRGQQVTLSCSPISGHRSVSWYQQTPGQGLQFLFEYFSETQRNKGNFPGRFSGRQFSNSRSEMNVSTLELGDSALYLCASSLHPTGGSYEQYFGPGTRLTVT.

Only one count was recorded for this clone. This CDR3 is CASSVTGSRLNTEAFF. CDR3 coding DNA: TGTGCCAGTAGTGTTACAGGGTCACGACTGAACACTGAAGCTTTCTTT. The chain has TRBV19 and TRBJ1-1; D is perhaps TRBD1 (6 bases). V lost 5 bases and J 0 bases, leaving 16 bases between the germline ends. Germline CDR1 is LNHDA and CDR2 is SQIVND (reference sequence). CDR3 size: 16 residues.

This chain uses TRBV10-3 with TRBJ2-7; TRBD2 matches 7 bases. The CDR3 spans 13 residues. Germline-derived CDR1 and CDR2 are ENHRY and SYGVKD. The V gene end was trimmed by 5 bases and the J gene end by 4 bases; junction bases not matched to a gene: 5. The CDR3 here is CAISPAGVYEQYF. The CDR3 coding sequence is TGTGCCATCAGTCCGGCGGGAGTGTACGAGCAGTACTTC.

This chain joins TRBV29-1 and TRBJ1-2, with D possibly being TRBD1 (5 bases). Trimming removed 3 bases at V and 4 bases at J, with 15 bases between. CDR3 length: 14 residues. Looked up from germline, CDR1 is SQVTM and CDR2 is ANQGSEA. In DNA, the CDR3 is TGCAGCGTTGAGGGCCCAGGGACTGGCTATGGCTACACCTTC. Its translation is CSVEGPGTGYGYTF.

V is TRBV7-9 and J is TRBJ1-2; D perhaps matches TRBD1 (6 bases). Trimming shortened V by 6 bases and J by 6 bases, and 14 bases separated the two germline ends. Germline-derived CDR1 and CDR2 are SEHNR and FQNEAQ (reference sequence). This CDR3 region has 13 residues. This chain's CDR3 is CASRPGWGHGYTF. DNA for the CDR3: TGTGCCAGCAGACCCGGCTGGGGGCATGGCTACACCTTC.

This chain links TRBV6-6 with TRBJ2-3; maybe TRBD2 (5 bases). Trimming took off 8 bases at V and 2 bases at J, with 14 bases between the two ends. Looked up from germline, CDR1 is MNHNY and CDR2 is SVGAGI (reference sequence). CDR3 length equals 14 residues. The CDR3 here is CASRLSEITDTQYF. CDR3 DNA sequence: TGTGCCAGCCGCCTTAGCGAAATCACAGATACGCAGTATTTT.

J is TRBJ1-2 and V is TRBV21-1. TRBV21-1 is a recognized pseudogene. This CDR3 region has 16 residues. The CDR3 sequence is CASSNLNGNPNYGYTF. The DNA for the CDR3 is TGTGCCAGCAGCAATCTTAACGGTAACCCTAACTATGGCTACACCTTC.

This clone was seen just once. V is TRBV19 and J is TRBJ1-1; D is possibly TRBD1 (5 bases). The CDR3 has 15 residues. The V gene's germline CDR1 is LNHDA and CDR2 SQIVND (reference sequence). The V end lost 1 base, the J end lost 3 bases, and 12 bases lay between the germline ends. The CDR3 DNA follows: TGTGCCAGTAGTATAGGGGGCATAGCGGACACTGAAGCTTTCTTT. It codes for CASSIGGIADTEAFF.

V gene TRBV7-3 combines with J gene TRBJ2-7, with 9 positions matching TRBD2. V lost 5 bases and J lost 3; bases outside the gene matches: 8. Per germline, CDR1 SGHTA and CDR2 FQGTGA. CDR3 length equals 15 residues. The CDR3: CASSPEPSGIYEQYF. The CDR3 nucleotides are TGTGCCAGCAGCCCCGAGCCTAGCGGGATCTACGAGCAGTACTTC.

The J gene is TRBJ1-3, the V gene TRBV4-1; the D is unclear. This CDR3 comprises 17 residues. Per germline, CDR1 MGHRA and CDR2 YSYEKL. Trimming left V 0 bases short and J 6 bases short, with 18 bases between. The CDR3 reads CASSQEGRYGSLNTIYF. The CDR3 bases are TGCGCCAGCAGCCAAGAGGGTAGATATGGTAGCCTAAACACCATATATTTT.

This clone counts as medium-sized. This sequence joins TRBV6-5 and TRBJ2-7, with a tentative D call TRBD2 (5 bases). Trimming cost V 8 bases and J 1 base, with 18 bases left between them. CDR3 length equals 15 residues. CDR1 and CDR2 (germline): MNHEY, SVGAGI. CDR3 region: CASSDEGPGSYEQYF. DNA of the CDR3: TGTGCCAGCTCCGACGAAGGTCCGGGGTCCTACGAGCAGTACTTC.

This clone came up a few times. This chain uses TRBV5-1 with TRBJ2-7; D may be TRBD2 (6 bases). The CDR3 contains 11 residues. Germline lookup yields CDR1 SGHRS and CDR2 YFSETQ. V was clipped by 5 bases and J by 3 bases, with 6 bases between them. CDR3 sequence reads: CASRRGYEQYF. As DNA, the CDR3 is TGCGCCAGCAGGCGGGGCTACGAGCAGTACTTC. The variable domain in full, completed from reference TRBV5-1 and TRBJ2-7, reads KAGVTQTPRYLIKTRGQQVTLSCSPISGHRSVSWYQQTPGQGLQFLFEYFSETQRNKGNFPGRFSGRQFSNSRSEMNVSTLELGDSALYLCASRRGYEQYFGPGTRLTVT.

The V and J genes are TRBV6-1 and TRBJ2-2; D perhaps matches TRBD1 (5 bases). Germline V gene lookup returns CDR1 MNHNS and CDR2 SASEGT. Trimming removed 2 bases from V and 4 bases from J, with 11 bases in between. The CDR3 contains 15 residues. Here the CDR3 DNA reads TGTGCCAGCAGTGAACGGTGGACAACCACCGGGGAGCTGTTTTTT. Translated: CASSERWTTTGELFF.